Below, one T cell receptor (beta chain) is given with its context. Symptom resolution, clearance, or two negative PCRs marked the recovered donors of Cohort 3. The data were taken from a study of blood T cell repertoires in COVID-19. CDR1 and CDR2 from the germline V gene are MDHEN and SYDVKM. The CDR3 extends over 16 amino acids. V trimming: 1 base; J trimming: 8 bases; junction bases outside the gene matches: 10. Data came from immunoSEQ multiplex PCR; TCRdb stores just in-frame clones and leaves some out. The sample consists of 350,000 to 400,000 clones, around 87% of them appearing once. The sample was PBMCs or T cells enriched from blood (not recorded which). V and J are TRBV28 and TRBJ2-3; 9 bases line up with TRBD1. This sequence originates from a young man who had recovered from COVID-19. The CDR3 DNA follows: TGTGCCAGCAGTTTATTTGGGACAGGGTTAGGCCTTACGCAGTATTTT. Translated, it gives CASSLFGTGLGLTQYF.